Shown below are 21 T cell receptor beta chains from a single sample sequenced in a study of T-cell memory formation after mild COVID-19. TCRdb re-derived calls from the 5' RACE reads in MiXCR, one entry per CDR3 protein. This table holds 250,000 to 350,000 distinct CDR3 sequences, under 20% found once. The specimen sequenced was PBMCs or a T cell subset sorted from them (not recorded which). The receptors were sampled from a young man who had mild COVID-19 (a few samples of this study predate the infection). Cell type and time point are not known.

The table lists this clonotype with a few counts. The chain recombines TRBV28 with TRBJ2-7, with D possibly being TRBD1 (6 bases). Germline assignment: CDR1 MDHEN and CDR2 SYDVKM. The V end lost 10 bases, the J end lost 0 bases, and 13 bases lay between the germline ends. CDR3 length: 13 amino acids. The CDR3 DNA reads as TGTGCCACGCAGGGGTCTCCCTCCTACGAGCAGTACGTC. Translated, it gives CATQGSPSYEQYV.

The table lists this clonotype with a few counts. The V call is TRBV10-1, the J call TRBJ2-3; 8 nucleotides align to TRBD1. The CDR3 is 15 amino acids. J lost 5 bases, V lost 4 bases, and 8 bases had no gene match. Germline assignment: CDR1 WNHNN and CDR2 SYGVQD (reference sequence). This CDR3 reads CASSALATGGDTQYF. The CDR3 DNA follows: TGCGCCAGCAGTGCCCTAGCTACAGGGGGAGATACGCAGTATTTT.

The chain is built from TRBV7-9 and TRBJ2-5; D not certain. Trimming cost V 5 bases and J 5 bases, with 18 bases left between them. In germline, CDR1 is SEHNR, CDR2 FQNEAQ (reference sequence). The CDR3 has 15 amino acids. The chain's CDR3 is CASSPEVRSPETQYF. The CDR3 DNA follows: TGTGCCAGCAGCCCAGAGGTCCGATCCCCGGAGACCCAGTACTTC.

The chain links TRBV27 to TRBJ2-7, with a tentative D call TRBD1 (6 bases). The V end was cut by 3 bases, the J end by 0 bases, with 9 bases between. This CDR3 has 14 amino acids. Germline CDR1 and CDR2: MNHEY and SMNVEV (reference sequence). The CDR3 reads CASSLGTNSYEQYF. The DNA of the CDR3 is TGTGCCAGCAGTTTGGGGACAAACTCCTACGAGCAGTACTTC.

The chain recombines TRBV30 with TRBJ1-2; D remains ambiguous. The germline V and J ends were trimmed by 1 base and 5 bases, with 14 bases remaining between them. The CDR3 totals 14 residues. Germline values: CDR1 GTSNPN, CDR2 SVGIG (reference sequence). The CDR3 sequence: CAWSATTLGYGYTF. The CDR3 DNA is TGTGCCTGGAGTGCGACCACCCTGGGGTATGGCTACACCTTC.

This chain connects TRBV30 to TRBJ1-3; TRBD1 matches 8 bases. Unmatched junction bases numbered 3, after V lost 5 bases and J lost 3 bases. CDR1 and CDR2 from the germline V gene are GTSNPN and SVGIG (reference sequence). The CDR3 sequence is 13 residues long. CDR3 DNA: TGTGCCTGGGGGACAGGCGGTGGAAACACCATATATTTT. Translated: CAWGTGGGNTIYF.

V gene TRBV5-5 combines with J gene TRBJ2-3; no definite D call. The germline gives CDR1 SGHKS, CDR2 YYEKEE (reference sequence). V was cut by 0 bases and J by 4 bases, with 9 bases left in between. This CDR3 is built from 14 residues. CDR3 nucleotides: TGTGCCAGCAGCTTGGTAGTCCCCGCAGATACGCAGTATTTT. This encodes CASSLVVPADTQYF.

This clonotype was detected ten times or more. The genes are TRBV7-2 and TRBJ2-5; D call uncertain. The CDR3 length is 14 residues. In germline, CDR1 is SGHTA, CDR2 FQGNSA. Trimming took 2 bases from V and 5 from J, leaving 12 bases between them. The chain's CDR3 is CASSLSVGSETQYF. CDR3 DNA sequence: TGTGCCAGCAGCTTATCGGTAGGGTCCGAGACCCAGTACTTC.

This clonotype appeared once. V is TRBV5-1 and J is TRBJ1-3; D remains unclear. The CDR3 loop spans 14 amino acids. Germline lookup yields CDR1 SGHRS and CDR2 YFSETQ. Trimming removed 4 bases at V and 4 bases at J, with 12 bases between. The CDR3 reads CASSSSGSGNTIYF. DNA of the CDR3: TGCGCCAGCAGCAGCAGTGGCTCGGGAAACACCATATATTTT.

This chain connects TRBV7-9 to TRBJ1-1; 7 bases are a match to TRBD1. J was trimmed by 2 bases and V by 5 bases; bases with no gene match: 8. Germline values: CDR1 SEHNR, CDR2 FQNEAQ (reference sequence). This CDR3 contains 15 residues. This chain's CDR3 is CASSPRGRVNTEAFF. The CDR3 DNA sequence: TGTGCCAGCAGCCCTAGGGGGCGCGTAAACACTGAAGCTTTCTTT.

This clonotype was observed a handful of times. The DNA of the CDR3 is TGTGCCAGCAGTTTACCCGGGGCTGAGCAGTACTTC. Translated: CASSLPGAEQYF. The chain combines TRBV12-3 or TRBV12-4 with TRBJ2-7, with D perhaps assigned TRBD1 or TRBD2 (5 bases each). V was trimmed by 2 bases and J by 7 bases, leaving 9 bases between them. The CDR3 extends over 12 amino acids.

Here the CDR3 reads CASSFDGVYGYTF. CDR3 bases: TGTGCCAGCAGCTTTGACGGAGTCTATGGCTACACCTTC. V and J are TRBV7-2 and TRBJ1-2, with no clear D. Trimming took off 3 bases at V and 4 bases at J, with 9 bases between the two ends. CDR3 length equals 13 residues. Germline loops: CDR1 SGHTA, CDR2 FQGNSA.

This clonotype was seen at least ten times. CDR3 coding DNA: TGCGCCAGCAGCTTGTGGGGGGGCACAGATACGCAGTATTTT. This gives the protein CASSLWGGTDTQYF. V gene TRBV5-1 combines with J gene TRBJ2-3; TRBD2 is a possible D gene (6 bases). The CDR3 spans 14 residues. Trimming took 1 base from V and 1 from J, leaving 7 bases between them. The germline CDR1 and CDR2 sequences are SGHRS and YFSETQ.

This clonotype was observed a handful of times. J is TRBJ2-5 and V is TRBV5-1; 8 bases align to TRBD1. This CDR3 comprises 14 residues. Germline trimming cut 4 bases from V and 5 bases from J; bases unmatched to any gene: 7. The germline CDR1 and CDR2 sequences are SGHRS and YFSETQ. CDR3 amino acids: CASSVQGARETQYF. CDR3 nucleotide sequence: TGCGCCAGCAGCGTCCAGGGGGCGCGGGAGACCCAGTACTTC.

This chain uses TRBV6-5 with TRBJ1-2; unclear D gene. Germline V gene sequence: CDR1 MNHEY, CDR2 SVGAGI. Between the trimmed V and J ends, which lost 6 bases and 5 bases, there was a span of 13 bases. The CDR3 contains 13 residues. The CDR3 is CASRSPADYGYTF. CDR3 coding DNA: TGTGCCAGCAGGTCACCGGCGGATTATGGCTACACCTTC.

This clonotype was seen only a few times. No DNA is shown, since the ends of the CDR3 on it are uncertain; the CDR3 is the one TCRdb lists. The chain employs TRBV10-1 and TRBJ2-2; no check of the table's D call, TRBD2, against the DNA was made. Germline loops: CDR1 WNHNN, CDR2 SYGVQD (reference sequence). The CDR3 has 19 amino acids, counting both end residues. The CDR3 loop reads CASTRTSGGTNPTPGSCFF.

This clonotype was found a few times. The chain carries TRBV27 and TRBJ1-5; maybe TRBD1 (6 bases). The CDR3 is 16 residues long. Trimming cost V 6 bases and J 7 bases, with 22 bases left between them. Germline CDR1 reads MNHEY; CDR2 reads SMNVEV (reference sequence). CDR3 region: CASSQDPTGSGQPQHF. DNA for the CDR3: TGTGCCAGCAGCCAGGACCCGACAGGTTCGGGGCAGCCCCAGCATTTT.

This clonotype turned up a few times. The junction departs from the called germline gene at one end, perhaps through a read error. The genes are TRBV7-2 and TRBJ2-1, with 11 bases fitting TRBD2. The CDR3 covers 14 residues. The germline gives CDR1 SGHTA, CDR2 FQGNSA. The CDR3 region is CASSLAGGNNEQFF. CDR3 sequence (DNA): TGTGCCAGCAGCCTAGCGGGGGGAAACAATGAGCAGTTCTTC.

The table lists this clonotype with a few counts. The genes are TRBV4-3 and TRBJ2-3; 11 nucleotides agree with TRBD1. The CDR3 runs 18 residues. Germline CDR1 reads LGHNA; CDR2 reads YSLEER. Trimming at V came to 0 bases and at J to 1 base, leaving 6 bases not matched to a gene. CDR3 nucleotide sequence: TGCGCCAGCAGCCAAGAGTTGGGACAGGGGGTAGGCACAGATACGCAGTATTTT. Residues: CASSQELGQGVGTDTQYF.

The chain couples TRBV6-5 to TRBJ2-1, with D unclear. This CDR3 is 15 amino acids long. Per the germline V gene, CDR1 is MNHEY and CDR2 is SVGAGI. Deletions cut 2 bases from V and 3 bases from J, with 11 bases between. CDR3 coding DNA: TGTGCCAGCAGTTACAGCCGGCCTTACTACAATGAGCAGTTCTTC. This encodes CASSYSRPYYNEQFF.

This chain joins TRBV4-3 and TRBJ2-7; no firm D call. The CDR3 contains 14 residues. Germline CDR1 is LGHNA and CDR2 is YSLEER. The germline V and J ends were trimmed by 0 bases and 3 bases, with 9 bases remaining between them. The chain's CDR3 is CASSQEDGDYEQYF. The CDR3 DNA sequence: TGCGCCAGCAGCCAAGAGGACGGTGACTACGAGCAGTACTTC.